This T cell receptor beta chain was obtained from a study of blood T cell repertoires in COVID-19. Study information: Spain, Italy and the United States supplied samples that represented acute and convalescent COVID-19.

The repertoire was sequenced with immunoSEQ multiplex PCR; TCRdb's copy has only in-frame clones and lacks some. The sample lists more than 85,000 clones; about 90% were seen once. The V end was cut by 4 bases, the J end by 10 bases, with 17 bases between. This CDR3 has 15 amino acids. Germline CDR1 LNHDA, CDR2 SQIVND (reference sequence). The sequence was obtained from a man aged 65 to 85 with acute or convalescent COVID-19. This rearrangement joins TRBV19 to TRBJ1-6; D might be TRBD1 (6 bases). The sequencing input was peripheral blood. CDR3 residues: CASSKDGGAVSPLHF. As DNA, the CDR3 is TGTGCCAGTAGTAAGGATGGGGGGGCCGTGTCACCCCTCCACTTT.